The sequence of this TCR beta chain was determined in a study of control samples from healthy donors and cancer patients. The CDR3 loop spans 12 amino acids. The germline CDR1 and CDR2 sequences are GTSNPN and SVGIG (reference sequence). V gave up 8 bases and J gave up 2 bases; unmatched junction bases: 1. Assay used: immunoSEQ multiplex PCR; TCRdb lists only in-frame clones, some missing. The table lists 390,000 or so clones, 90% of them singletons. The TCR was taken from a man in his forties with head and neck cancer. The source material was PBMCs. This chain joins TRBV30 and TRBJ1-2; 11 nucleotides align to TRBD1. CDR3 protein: CAGDRGNYGYTF. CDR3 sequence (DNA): TGTGCCGGGGACAGGGGGAACTATGGCTACACCTTC.